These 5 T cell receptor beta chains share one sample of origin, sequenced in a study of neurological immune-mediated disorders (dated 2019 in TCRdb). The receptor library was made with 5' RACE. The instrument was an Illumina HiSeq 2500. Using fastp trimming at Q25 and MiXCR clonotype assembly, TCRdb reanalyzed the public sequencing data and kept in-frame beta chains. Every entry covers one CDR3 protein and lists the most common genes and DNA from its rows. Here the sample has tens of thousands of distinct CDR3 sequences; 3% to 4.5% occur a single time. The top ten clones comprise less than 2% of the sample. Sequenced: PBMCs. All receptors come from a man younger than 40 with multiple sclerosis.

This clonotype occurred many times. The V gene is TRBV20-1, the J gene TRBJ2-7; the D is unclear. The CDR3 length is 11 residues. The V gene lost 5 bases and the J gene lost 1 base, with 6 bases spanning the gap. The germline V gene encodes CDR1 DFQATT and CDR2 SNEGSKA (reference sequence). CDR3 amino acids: CSALVSYEQYF. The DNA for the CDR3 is TGCAGTGCTCTAGTTTCCTACGAGCAGTACTTC.

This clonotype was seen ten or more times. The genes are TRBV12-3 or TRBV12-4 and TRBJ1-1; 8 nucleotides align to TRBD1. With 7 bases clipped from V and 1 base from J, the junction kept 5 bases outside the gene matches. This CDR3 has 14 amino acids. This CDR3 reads CASTWGQANTEAFF. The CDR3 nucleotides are TGTGCCAGCACCTGGGGACAGGCGAACACTGAAGCTTTCTTT.

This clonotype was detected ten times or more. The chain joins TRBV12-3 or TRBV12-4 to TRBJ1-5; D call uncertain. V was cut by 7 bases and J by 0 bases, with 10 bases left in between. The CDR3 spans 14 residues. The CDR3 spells CASTESNSNQPQHF. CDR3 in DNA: TGTGCCAGCACGGAGTCGAATAGCAATCAGCCCCAGCATTTT.

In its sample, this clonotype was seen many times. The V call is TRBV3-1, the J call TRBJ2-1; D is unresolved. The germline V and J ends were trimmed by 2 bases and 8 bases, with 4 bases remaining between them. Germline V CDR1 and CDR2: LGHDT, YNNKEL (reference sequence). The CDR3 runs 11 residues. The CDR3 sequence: CASSQRDEQFF. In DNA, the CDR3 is TGTGCCAGCAGCCAAAGGGATGAGCAGTTCTTC.

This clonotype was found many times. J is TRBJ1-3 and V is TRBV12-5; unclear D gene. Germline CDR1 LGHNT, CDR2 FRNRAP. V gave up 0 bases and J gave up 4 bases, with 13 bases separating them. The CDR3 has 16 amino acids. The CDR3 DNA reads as TGTGCTAGTGGTTTGGTAGTATCAGGTGGCGGAAACACCATATATTTT. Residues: CASGLVVSGGGNTIYF.